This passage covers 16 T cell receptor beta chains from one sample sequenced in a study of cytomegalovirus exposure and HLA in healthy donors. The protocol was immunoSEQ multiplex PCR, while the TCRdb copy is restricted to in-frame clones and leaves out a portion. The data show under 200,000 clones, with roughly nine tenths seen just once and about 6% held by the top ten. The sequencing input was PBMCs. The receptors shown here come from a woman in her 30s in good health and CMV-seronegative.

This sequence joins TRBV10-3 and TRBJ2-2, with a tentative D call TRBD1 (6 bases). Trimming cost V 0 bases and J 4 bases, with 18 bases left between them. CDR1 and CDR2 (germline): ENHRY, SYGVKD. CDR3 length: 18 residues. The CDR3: CAISESWDTNSGTGELFF. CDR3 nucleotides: TGTGCCATCAGTGAGTCCTGGGACACGAACTCAGGCACCGGGGAGCTGTTTTTT.

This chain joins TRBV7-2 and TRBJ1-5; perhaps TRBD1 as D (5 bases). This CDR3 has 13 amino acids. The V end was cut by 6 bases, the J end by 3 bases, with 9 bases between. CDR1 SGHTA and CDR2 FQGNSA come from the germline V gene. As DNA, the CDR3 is TGTGCCAGCAGTTTGGGGCTCAATCAGCCCCAGCATTTT. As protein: CASSLGLNQPQHF.

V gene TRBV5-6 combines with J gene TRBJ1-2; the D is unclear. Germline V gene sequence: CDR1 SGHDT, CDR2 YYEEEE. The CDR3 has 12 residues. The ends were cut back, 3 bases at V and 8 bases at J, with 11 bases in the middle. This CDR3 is CASSSYVRGYTF. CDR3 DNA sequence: TGTGCCAGCAGCTCCTATGTCCGGGGCTACACCTTC.

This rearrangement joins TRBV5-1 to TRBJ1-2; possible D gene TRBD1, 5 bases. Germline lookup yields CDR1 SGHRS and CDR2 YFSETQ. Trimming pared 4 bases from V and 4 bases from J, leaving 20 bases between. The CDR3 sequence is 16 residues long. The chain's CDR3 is CASSLGHPTVAYGYTF. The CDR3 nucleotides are TGCGCCAGCAGCCTAGGACACCCCACCGTAGCCTATGGCTACACCTTC.

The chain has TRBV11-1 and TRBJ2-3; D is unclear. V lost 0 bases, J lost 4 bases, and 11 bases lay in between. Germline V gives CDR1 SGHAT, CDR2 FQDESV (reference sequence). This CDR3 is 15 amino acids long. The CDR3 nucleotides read TGTGCCAGCAGCTTAGCGCTAAAAGGAGCAGATACGCAGTATTTT. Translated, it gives CASSLALKGADTQYF.

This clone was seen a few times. Here the CDR3 DNA reads TGTGCCAGCAGTTTATCATGGAGGGGAGGCGGTCAGCCCCAGCATTTT. Translating gives CASSLSWRGGGQPQHF. The chain has TRBV27 and TRBJ1-5, with D possibly matching TRBD1 (5 bases). CDR3 length: 16 residues. Trimming took off 0 bases at V and 6 bases at J, with 15 bases between the two ends. Germline V gene data show CDR1 as MNHEY and CDR2 as SMNVEV (reference sequence).

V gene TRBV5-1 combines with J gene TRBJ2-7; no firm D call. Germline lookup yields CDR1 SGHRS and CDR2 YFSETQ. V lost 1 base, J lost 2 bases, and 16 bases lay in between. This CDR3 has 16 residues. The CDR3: CASSLKPWQITYEQYF. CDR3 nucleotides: TGCGCCAGCAGCTTGAAACCCTGGCAGATCACCTACGAGCAGTACTTC.

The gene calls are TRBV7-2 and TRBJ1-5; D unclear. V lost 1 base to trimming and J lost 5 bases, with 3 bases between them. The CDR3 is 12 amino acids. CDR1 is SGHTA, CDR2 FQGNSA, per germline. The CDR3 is CASSLGHQPQHF. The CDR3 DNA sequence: TGTGCCAGCAGCTTAGGGCATCAGCCCCAGCATTTT.

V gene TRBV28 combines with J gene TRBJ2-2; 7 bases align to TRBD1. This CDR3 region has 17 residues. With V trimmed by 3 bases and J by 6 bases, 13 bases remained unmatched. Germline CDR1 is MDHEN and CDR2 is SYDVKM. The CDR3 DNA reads TGTGCCAGCAGTTTCCCCTTGACAGGGCGAGCGGCCGGGGAGCTGTTTTTT. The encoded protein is CASSFPLTGRAAGELFF.

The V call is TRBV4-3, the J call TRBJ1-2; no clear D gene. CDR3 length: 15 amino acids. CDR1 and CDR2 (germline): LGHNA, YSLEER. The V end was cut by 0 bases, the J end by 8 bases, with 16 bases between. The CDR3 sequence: CASSQDHPGPRGYTF. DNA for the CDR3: TGCGCCAGCAGCCAAGATCATCCCGGGCCGAGGGGCTACACCTTC.

The CDR3 sequence: CASSFLVKGYGYTF. DNA of the CDR3: TGTGCCAGCAGCTTTTTGGTAAAGGGCTATGGCTACACCTTC. The chain combines TRBV7-8 with TRBJ1-2; D is uncertain. CDR1 and CDR2 (germline): SGHVS, FQNEAQ. V was cut by 3 bases and J by 4 bases, with 12 bases left in between. CDR3 length: 14 residues. Supplemented by reference TRBV7-8 and TRBJ1-2, the full variable domain reads GAGVSQSPRYKVAKRGQDVALRCDPISGHVSLFWYQQALGQGPEFLTYFQNEAQLDKSGLPSDRFFAERPEGSVSTLKIQRTQQEDSAVYLCASSFLVKGYGYTFGSGTRLTVV.

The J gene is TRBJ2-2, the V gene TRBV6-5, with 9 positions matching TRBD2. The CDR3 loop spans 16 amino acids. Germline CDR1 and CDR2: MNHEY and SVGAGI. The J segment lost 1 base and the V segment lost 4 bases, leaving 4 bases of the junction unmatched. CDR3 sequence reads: CASSSLAGENTGELFF. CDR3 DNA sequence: TGTGCCAGCAGTTCATTAGCGGGGGAGAACACCGGGGAGCTGTTTTTT.

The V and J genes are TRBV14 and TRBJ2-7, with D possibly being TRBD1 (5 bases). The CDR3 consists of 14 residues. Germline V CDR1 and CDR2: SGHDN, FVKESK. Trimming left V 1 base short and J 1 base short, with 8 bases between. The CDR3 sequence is CASSQGPGSYEQYF. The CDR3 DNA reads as TGTGCCAGCAGCCAAGGCCCAGGGTCCTACGAGCAGTACTTC.

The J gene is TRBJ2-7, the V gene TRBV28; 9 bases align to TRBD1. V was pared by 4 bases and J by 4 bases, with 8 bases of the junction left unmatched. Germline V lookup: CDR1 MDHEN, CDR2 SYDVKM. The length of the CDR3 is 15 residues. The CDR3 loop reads CASSSMGQGRYEQYF. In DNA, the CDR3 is TGTGCCAGCAGTTCCATGGGACAGGGTAGATACGAGCAGTACTTC.

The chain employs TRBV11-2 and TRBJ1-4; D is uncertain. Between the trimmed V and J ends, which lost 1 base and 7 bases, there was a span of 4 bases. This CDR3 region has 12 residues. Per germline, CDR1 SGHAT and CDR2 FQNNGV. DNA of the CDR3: TGTGCCAGCAGCTTAGTTTCTGAAAAACTGTTTTTT. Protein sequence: CASSLVSEKLFF. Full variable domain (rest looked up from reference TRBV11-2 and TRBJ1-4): EAGVAQSPRYKIIEKRQSVAFWCNPISGHATLYWYQQILGQGPKLLIQFQNNGVVDDSQLPKDRFSAERLKGVDSTLKIQPAKLEDSAVYLCASSLVSEKLFFGSGTQLSVL.

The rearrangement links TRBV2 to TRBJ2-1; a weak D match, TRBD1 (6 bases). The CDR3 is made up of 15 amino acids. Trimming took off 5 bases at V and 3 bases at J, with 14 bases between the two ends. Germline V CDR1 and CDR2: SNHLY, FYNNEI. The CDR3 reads CASSNRDNFYNEQFF. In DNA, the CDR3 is TGTGCCAGCAGTAACCGGGACAACTTCTACAATGAGCAGTTCTTC.